This entry lists 12 T cell receptor beta chains sequenced from one sample in a study of cytomegalovirus exposure and HLA in healthy donors. PCR primers comprised 60 Vbeta and 13 Jbeta primers. The protocol was immunoSEQ multiplex PCR, while the TCRdb copy is restricted to in-frame clones and leaves out a portion. The data contain 90,000 to 100,000 clones, approximately 80% of them singletons. The sample was PBMCs. These receptor sequences come from a young man in good health and CMV-seronegative.

The rearrangement links TRBV20-1 to TRBJ2-3; 9 positions match TRBD1. The CDR3 totals 11 residues. The V gene's germline CDR1 is DFQATT and CDR2 SNEGSKA (reference sequence). V lost 4 bases, J lost 9 bases, and 2 bases stayed unmatched. The CDR3 sequence is CSAITGGTQYF. CDR3 in DNA: TGCAGTGCTATAACAGGGGGCACGCAGTATTTT.

The chain is built from TRBV6-6 and TRBJ2-4; 8 bases are a match to TRBD2. Germline V gives CDR1 MNHNY, CDR2 SVGAGI (reference sequence). V was pared by 11 bases and J by 7 bases, with 13 bases of the junction left unmatched. The CDR3 extends over 14 amino acids. CDR3 DNA: TGTGCCGCGAGAAGCGGGGGCCGAGGGAACATTCAGTACTTC. This encodes CAARSGGRGNIQYF.

J is TRBJ2-7 and V is TRBV5-1; TRBD1 matches at 7 bases. CDR1 is SGHRS, CDR2 YFSETQ, per germline. The junction had 4 bases not matched to a gene; V was cut back by 6 bases and J by 1 base. This CDR3 contains 13 residues. The DNA for the CDR3 is TGCGCCAGCACTCAGGGGGTATCCTACGAGCAGTACTTC. Translation gives CASTQGVSYEQYF.

This chain links TRBV5-4 with TRBJ1-2; a weak D match, TRBD1 (5 bases). The germline gives CDR1 SGHNT, CDR2 YYREEE (reference sequence). The V end was cut by 1 base, the J end by 4 bases, with 14 bases between. The CDR3 has 15 residues. The CDR3 is CASSLSQGAPYGYTF. The CDR3, as DNA: TGTGCCAGCAGCTTGTCCCAGGGCGCGCCCTATGGCTACACCTTC.

This CDR3 reads CASSPPTGVNTEAFF. The CDR3 region has the DNA TGTGCCAGCAGCCCCCCTACAGGGGTCAACACTGAAGCTTTCTTT. The chain employs TRBV7-9 and TRBJ1-1; 7 bases match TRBD1. The CDR3 has 15 amino acids. Germline CDR1 and CDR2: SEHNR and FQNEAQ (reference sequence). V was pared by 5 bases and J by 2 bases, with 8 bases of the junction left unmatched.

V is TRBV6-6 and J is TRBJ2-1; D uncertain. Trimming cost V 4 bases and J 6 bases, with 16 bases left between them. Germline lookup yields CDR1 MNHNY and CDR2 SVGAGI (reference sequence). The CDR3 spans 15 residues. CDR3 loop: CASSSSTELLNEQFF. In nucleotides, the CDR3 is TGTGCCAGCAGTTCTTCTACCGAACTACTCAATGAGCAGTTCTTC.

The sample holds one count of this clone. The rearrangement joins TRBV5-1 to TRBJ2-3; 12 nucleotides align to TRBD2. This CDR3 is 17 amino acids long. V lost 0 bases to trimming and J lost 5 bases; unmatched junction nucleotides: 7. The V gene's germline CDR1 is SGHRS and CDR2 YFSETQ. This CDR3 reads CASSLGTSGGRRDTQYF. As DNA, the CDR3 is TGCGCCAGCAGCTTGGGCACTAGCGGGGGGCGGAGAGATACGCAGTATTTT.

The chain carries TRBV21-1 and TRBJ1-1; the table assigns TRBD1, which was not confirmed against the DNA. TRBV21-1 is shown as a pseudogene. The CDR3 loop spans 14 amino acids. CDR3 protein: CASSKQGVNTEAFF. In DNA form, the CDR3 reads TGTGCCAGCAGCAAACAGGGGGTGAACACTGAAGCTTTCTTT.

This chain connects TRBV30 to TRBJ2-2, with 9 bases aligning to TRBD2. The CDR3 has 17 residues. The germline CDR1 and CDR2 sequences are GTSNPN and SVGIG (reference sequence). The V segment lost 1 base and the J segment 4 bases; nucleotides outside the gene matches: 10. The CDR3 loop reads CAWSGQAGGIGTGELFF. Here the CDR3 DNA reads TGTGCCTGGAGTGGACAAGCGGGGGGAATTGGCACCGGGGAGCTGTTTTTT.

The V and J genes are TRBV5-1 and TRBJ1-3, with D possibly being TRBD1 (5 bases). Germline assignment: CDR1 SGHRS and CDR2 YFSETQ. The CDR3 totals 16 residues. V was trimmed by 0 bases and J by 0 bases, leaving 10 bases between them. This CDR3 reads CASSLGQTFSGNTIYF. The CDR3 region has the DNA TGCGCCAGCAGCTTGGGACAGACTTTCTCTGGAAACACCATATATTTT.

The J gene is TRBJ2-7, the V gene TRBV7-2; TRBD1 aligns across 7 bases. Germline V gene data show CDR1 as SGHTA and CDR2 as FQGNSA. Trimming removed 4 bases from V and 4 bases from J; junction bases left unmatched: 10. CDR3 length: 15 residues. Written as DNA, the CDR3 is TGTGCCAGCAGCTACCCAGACAGGGTAAGATACGAGCAGTACTTC. Its translation: CASSYPDRVRYEQYF.

This chain joins TRBV4-2 and TRBJ2-5; the match to TRBD2 covers 10 bases. After removal of 1 base from V and 2 bases from J, the junction contained 4 bases not matched to a gene. Germline V gene lookup returns CDR1 LGHNA and CDR2 YNFKEQ. The CDR3 extends over 16 amino acids. CDR3 in amino acids: CASSQGPSGGQETQYF. The CDR3 region has the DNA TGTGCCAGCAGCCAAGGGCCTAGCGGGGGTCAAGAGACCCAGTACTTC.